This T cell receptor beta chain was obtained from a study of Tregs in tolerant kidney transplant recipients. Study background: Related graft donors supplied nonmyeloablative bone marrow transplants, and mixed chimerism was transient.

Thawed PBMCs were FACS-sorted into unstimulated CD4+CD25+CD127- regulatory T cells, CD4+CD25- non-regulatory cells, CD4 and CD8 cells. This table comes from immunoSEQ multiplex PCR, and its TCRdb copy is limited to in-frame clones, with some not included. This table holds 55,000 to 70,000 clones, approximately 85% found once. Whole-study results and caveats: Expanding Tregs on activated donor B cells appeared to best identify donor-specific TCRbeta clones.

Trimming left V 3 bases short and J 4 bases short, with 11 bases between. Germline assignment: CDR1 SGHRS and CDR2 YFSETQ. The CDR3 contains 13 residues. Remarks on this clone: The antigen is unknown. Different DNA sequences within this sample yield the same CDR3.

The rearrangement joins TRBV5-1 to TRBJ2-7; possible D gene TRBD1, 6 bases. The clonotype was recovered from a human donor who received a combined kidney and bone marrow transplant. The input for sequencing was Tregs from blood, taken before the transplant. This chain's CDR3 is CASSSGQPYEQYF. The CDR3 DNA reads as TGCGCCAGCAGCTCCGGACAGCCTTACGAGCAGTACTTC.